The rows below give T cell receptor beta chains drawn from one sample of a study of shared clonotypes between healthy human individuals. Profiling relied on immunoSEQ multiplex PCR, and the TCRdb table lists in-frame clones only, not all of them. This sample has approximately 2,000,000 clones, with approximately 92% found just once. Sequenced input: naive CD8+ T cells from PBMCs. The receptors stem from a man aged 18 to 35 in good health. Some clones in this sample may be carry-over from other donors' samples. Each CDR3 is given with its conserved first and last residue. Each record gives: J gene, V gene, D gene, CDR3 protein. A D gene is named only where the DNA matches it firmly.

j_call: TRBJ2-5
v_call: TRBV28
d_call: NA
cdr3_aa: CASSSGQHEETQYF

j_call: TRBJ1-1
v_call: TRBV4-3
d_call: TRBD1
cdr3_aa: CASSQGLGTGNEAFF

j_call: TRBJ2-5
v_call: TRBV5-1
d_call: TRBD2
cdr3_aa: CASSLAGGPPQYF

j_call: TRBJ1-1
v_call: TRBV5-1
d_call: NA
cdr3_aa: CASSWKVGSMNTEAFF

j_call: TRBJ1-5
v_call: TRBV28
d_call: TRBD1
cdr3_aa: CASNLPWGQDSNQPQHF

j_call: TRBJ2-7
v_call: TRBV9
d_call: TRBD1
cdr3_aa: CASGQGADYEQYF

j_call: TRBJ2-1
v_call: TRBV6-1
d_call: TRBD2
cdr3_aa: CASSEQTGLGVGPFNEQFF

j_call: TRBJ1-5
v_call: TRBV27
d_call: TRBD1
cdr3_aa: CASRGQGPSNQPQHF

j_call: TRBJ2-6
v_call: TRBV7-9
d_call: NA
cdr3_aa: CASSPVEGTVLSGANVLTF

j_call: TRBJ2-1
v_call: TRBV6-1
d_call: TRBD2
cdr3_aa: CASSGTSLYNEQFF

j_call: TRBJ2-7
v_call: TRBV19
d_call: TRBD2
cdr3_aa: CASSSRTSGSYEQYF

j_call: TRBJ1-5
v_call: TRBV27
d_call: NA
cdr3_aa: CASSPSAGPHNQPQHF

j_call: TRBJ2-7
v_call: TRBV11-2
d_call: NA
cdr3_aa: CASSLGGTYYEQYF

j_call: TRBJ2-7
v_call: TRBV6-1
d_call: NA
cdr3_aa: CASSEVRTYEQYF

j_call: TRBJ2-7
v_call: TRBV4-1
d_call: NA
cdr3_aa: CASSQAVPLHYEQYF

j_call: TRBJ1-5
v_call: TRBV4-2
d_call: NA
cdr3_aa: CASSQPTVNQPQHF

j_call: TRBJ2-7
v_call: TRBV13
d_call: TRBD1
cdr3_aa: CASTDRAIGYEQYF

j_call: TRBJ2-7
v_call: TRBV27
d_call: NA
cdr3_aa: CASSFHGTSRASYEQYF

j_call: TRBJ2-3
v_call: TRBV21-1
d_call: NA
cdr3_aa: CASSKRGVSTDTQYF

j_call: TRBJ2-1
v_call: TRBV7-3
d_call: NA
cdr3_aa: CASSLTVLAEPYNEQFF

j_call: TRBJ2-3
v_call: TRBV4-3
d_call: TRBD2
cdr3_aa: CASSQDPGLAGGRGRDTQYF

j_call: TRBJ1-1
v_call: TRBV5-1
d_call: NA
cdr3_aa: CASTMGSEAFF

j_call: TRBJ2-7
v_call: TRBV4-1
d_call: TRBD1
cdr3_aa: CASSQEGGQGAHEQYF

j_call: TRBJ1-6
v_call: TRBV7-2
d_call: NA
cdr3_aa: CASSNPFGGPSPLHF

j_call: TRBJ1-1
v_call: TRBV28
d_call: NA
cdr3_aa: CASSLWEGRDTEAFF

j_call: TRBJ1-1
v_call: TRBV15
d_call: NA
cdr3_aa: CATSSLFGEAFF

j_call: TRBJ1-4
v_call: TRBV2
d_call: NA
cdr3_aa: CASSEAAGMGGNEKLFF

j_call: TRBJ2-1
v_call: TRBV29-1
d_call: TRBD2
cdr3_aa: CSVEGALAGMLNEQFF

j_call: TRBJ2-2
v_call: TRBV5-1
d_call: NA
cdr3_aa: CASSTVGPWDTGELFF

j_call: TRBJ2-1
v_call: TRBV7-3
d_call: NA
cdr3_aa: CASSLSPNFHEQFF

j_call: TRBJ1-1
v_call: TRBV4-1
d_call: NA
cdr3_aa: CASSLRSVTSRNTEAFF

j_call: TRBJ2-1
v_call: TRBV29-1
d_call: NA
cdr3_aa: CSGLGRGLAPSIEQFF

j_call: TRBJ1-4
v_call: TRBV5-8
d_call: NA
cdr3_aa: CASSLGFF

j_call: TRBJ2-5
v_call: TRBV7-2
d_call: TRBD2
cdr3_aa: CASSFADAGLAGGGETQYF

j_call: TRBJ2-1
v_call: TRBV6-1
d_call: TRBD2
cdr3_aa: CASLGLAGPNEQFF

j_call: TRBJ1-1
v_call: TRBV6-6
d_call: NA
cdr3_aa: CASSYSLEITEAFF

j_call: TRBJ1-2
v_call: TRBV9
d_call: NA
cdr3_aa: CASSAPNYGYTF

j_call: TRBJ1-5
v_call: TRBV6-6
d_call: NA
cdr3_aa: CASSPHRNQPQHF

j_call: TRBJ2-5
v_call: TRBV5-6
d_call: TRBD2
cdr3_aa: CASSSGLEGQETQYF